Listed below are T cell receptor beta chains from one sample, sequenced in a study of cytomegalovirus exposure and HLA in healthy donors. Only in-frame clones appear in the TCRdb table, and some are missing; sequencing was by immunoSEQ multiplex PCR. The sample has 150,000 to 200,000 clones, 70% to 90% seen once. Sequencing was performed on PBMCs. The receptors stem from a man aged 25 to 40 in good health and CMV-seropositive. Each CDR3 is given with its conserved first and last residue. D genes are given only for firm matches. Rows give clone size only sometimes, using once, few, many, or a class for an expanded clone.

V	J	size	D	CDR3	DNA
TRBV7-9	TRBJ2-5	.	TRBD1	CSSSRDRGRVGETQYF	TGTTCCAGCAGCCGGGACAGGGGGCGTGTGGGGGAGACCCAGTACTTC
TRBV11-3	TRBJ2-3	.	.	CASSFLGGADTQYF	TGTGCCAGCAGCTTCCTGGGGGGAGCAGATACGCAGTATTTT
TRBV20-1	TRBJ1-2	.	.	CSARQGPGYTF	TGCAGTGCTAGACAGGGCCCCGGCTACACCTTC
TRBV18	TRBJ2-7	.	.	CASSPQNYDEQYF	TGTGCCAGCTCACCACAGAACTACGACGAGCAGTACTTC
TRBV2	TRBJ1-2	many	.	CASRERTNLNYGYTF	TGTGCCAGCAGAGAGAGGACAAACTTAAACTATGGCTACACCTTC
TRBV15	TRBJ2-1	.	TRBD2	CATSRGGGSRHNEQFF	TGTGCCACCAGCAGAGGGGGGGGTTCGAGGCACAATGAGCAGTTCTTC
TRBV11-2	TRBJ2-2	.	.	CASSLDPSSGELFF	TGTGCCAGCAGCTTAGACCCTAGCTCCGGGGAGCTGTTTTTT
TRBV18	TRBJ1-2	once	TRBD1	CASSPGDRVFGGYTF	TGTGCCAGCTCACCCGGGGACAGGGTATTTGGTGGCTACACCTTC
TRBV30	TRBJ2-2	.	.	CAWSAPGVLGTGELFF	TGTGCCTGGAGTGCCCCCGGGGTATTGGGCACCGGGGAGCTGTTTTTT
TRBV7-2	TRBJ2-5	once	TRBD2	CASSLAGAGETQYF	TGTGCCAGCAGTCTAGCGGGGGCGGGGGAGACCCAGTACTTC
TRBV7-2	TRBJ2-2	.	TRBD2	CASSLGLAGNTGELFF	TGTGCCAGCAGCTTAGGACTAGCGGGGAACACCGGGGAGCTGTTTTTT
TRBV2	TRBJ1-2	.	TRBD1	CAGSPSQGAAYGYTF	TGTGCCGGCAGCCCTTCGCAGGGGGCAGCCTATGGCTACACCTTC
TRBV30	TRBJ2-3	.	.	CAWSGPPDSWSTDTQYF	TGTGCCTGGAGTGGTCCACCGGACAGCTGGAGCACAGATACGCAGTATTTT
TRBV7-2	TRBJ2-5	.	TRBD2	CASSLTREGRRQETQYF	TGTGCCAGCAGCTTAACCCGGGAGGGCCGTCGGCAAGAGACCCAGTACTTC
TRBV7-2	TRBJ2-3	.	TRBD1	CASSPRDRAHFLSTDTQYF	TGTGCCAGCAGCCCGCGGGACAGGGCCCACTTCCTTAGCACAGATACGCAGTATTTT
TRBV7-8	TRBJ2-1	.	TRBD2	CASSMRGLADEQFF	TGTGCCAGCAGCATGAGGGGACTAGCGGATGAGCAGTTCTTC
TRBV27	TRBJ1-2	.	.	CASSLSGTYYGYTF	TGTGCCAGCAGTTTATCGGGCACATATTACGGCTACACCTTC
TRBV5-1	TRBJ2-1	.	.	CASEPGPPGDEQFF	TGCGCCAGTGAACCGGGACCGCCGGGGGATGAGCAGTTCTTC
TRBV29-1	TRBJ2-7	.	.	CSVFAESYEQYF	TGCAGCGTTTTTGCGGAGTCCTACGAGCAGTACTTC
TRBV5-1	TRBJ1-2	.	TRBD1	CASSLDGTGFGYTF	TGCGCCAGCAGCTTGGACGGGACAGGGTTTGGCTACACCTTC
TRBV11-3	TRBJ2-7	.	TRBD2	CASSFASGNYEQYF	TGTGCCAGCAGCTTTGCTAGCGGGAACTACGAGCAGTACTTC
TRBV5-1	TRBJ2-7	.	TRBD2	CASSWGLAYEQYF	TGCGCCAGCAGCTGGGGACTAGCCTACGAGCAGTACTTC
TRBV5-1	TRBJ2-6	once	TRBD1	CASSPRDRVSGANVLTF	TGCGCCAGCAGCCCCCGGGACAGGGTTTCTGGGGCCAACGTCCTGACTTTC
TRBV5-1	TRBJ1-1	.	TRBD1	CASSRASGQEAFF	TGCGCCAGCAGCAGGGCCTCGGGACAGGAAGCTTTCTTT
TRBV14	TRBJ2-7	.	TRBD2	CASSSRLAGGYEQYF	TGTGCCAGCAGCTCCCGACTAGCGGGAGGGTACGAGCAGTACTTC
TRBV19	TRBJ1-1	.	TRBD1	CASSSGQGAETEAFF	TGTGCCAGTAGTTCAGGACAGGGGGCCGAGACTGAAGCTTTCTTT
TRBV19	TRBJ2-1	.	TRBD1	CASRDRGYNEQFF	TGTGCCAGTAGGGACAGGGGCTACAATGAGCAGTTCTTC
TRBV5-4	TRBJ2-5	.	TRBD2	CASSPPGLARKYQETQYF	TGTGCCAGCAGCCCCCCGGGACTAGCGAGAAAATACCAAGAGACCCAGTACTTC
TRBV6-1	TRBJ1-1	once	.	CASSEHMNTEAFF	TGTGCCAGCAGTGAACACATGAACACTGAAGCTTTCTTT
TRBV30	TRBJ1-5	.	TRBD1	CAWSGRGGHQPQHF	TGTGCCTGGAGTGGTAGAGGGGGCCATCAGCCCCAGCATTTT
TRBV9	TRBJ2-1	.	.	CASSDLGRGPGDEQFF	TGTGCCAGCAGCGACCTAGGAAGGGGGCCGGGGGATGAGCAGTTCTTC
TRBV5-1	TRBJ2-5	.	TRBD2	CVSSLLGLAVQETQYF	TGCGTCAGCAGCTTGTTAGGACTAGCGGTCCAAGAGACCCAGTACTTC
TRBV6-5	TRBJ2-7	.	.	CASRYGSSYEQYF	TGTGCCAGCAGGTACGGGAGTAGCTACGAGCAGTACTTC
TRBV5-1	TRBJ2-3	.	.	CASSSLLDTQYF	TGCGCCAGCAGCTCCCTCCTTGATACGCAGTATTTT
TRBV19	TRBJ1-1	once	TRBD1	CASSARTGPTLPTEAFF	TGTGCCAGTAGTGCCCGGACAGGCCCTACTCTTCCCACTGAAGCTTTCTTT
TRBV9	TRBJ2-2	.	TRBD1	CASSVAVDRPNTGELFF	TGTGCCAGCAGCGTAGCCGTGGACAGGCCGAACACCGGGGAGCTGTTTTTT
TRBV9	TRBJ1-5	.	TRBD1	CASSTGQGDQPQHF	TGTGCCAGCAGCACTGGACAGGGAGATCAGCCCCAGCATTTT
TRBV12-5	TRBJ1-5	.	.	CASTRGGNNKPQHF	TGTGCTAGTACCAGAGGAGGGAACAATAAGCCCCAGCATTTT
TRBV14	TRBJ1-2	.	.	CASSQSAVDYGYTF	TGTGCCAGCAGCCAAAGCGCGGTCGACTATGGCTACACCTTC
TRBV6-5	TRBJ2-7	.	TRBD1	CASSFDRETYEQYF	TGTGCCAGCAGTTTCGACAGGGAAACCTACGAGCAGTACTTC
TRBV4-2	TRBJ1-2	.	.	CASSQDVGTSYGYTF	TGTGCCAGCAGCCAAGATGTGGGGACATCCTATGGCTACACCTTC
TRBV4-1	TRBJ2-1	once	.	CASSQEERALYNEQFF	TGCGCCAGCAGCCAAGAGGAGCGGGCGTTATACAATGAGCAGTTCTTC
TRBV5-4	TRBJ1-2	.	TRBD1	CASSRDRDTYGYTF	TGTGCCAGCAGCCGGGACAGGGATACATATGGCTACACCTTC
TRBV2	TRBJ2-3	.	.	CASSVNGKTDTQYF	TGTGCCAGCAGTGTTAACGGGAAGACAGATACGCAGTATTTT
TRBV5-1	TRBJ1-2	few	TRBD1	CASSLLKTGGADGYTF	TGCGCCAGCAGCTTGTTGAAGACAGGGGGCGCAGATGGCTACACCTTC
TRBV7-8	TRBJ1-6	.	.	CASSLRTDNSPLHF	TGTGCCAGCAGCTTAAGGACAGACAATTCACCCCTCCACTTT
TRBV5-1	TRBJ2-1	once	TRBD2	CASSLVSGRENEQFF	TGCGCCAGCAGCTTGGTAAGCGGGAGGGAAAATGAGCAGTTCTTC
TRBV7-2	TRBJ2-3	.	.	CASSLQGRPDTQYF	TGTGCCAGCAGCTTACAGGGGCGGCCAGATACGCAGTATTTT
TRBV5-1	TRBJ1-1	few	.	CASSRGGATEAFF	TGCGCCAGCAGCCGAGGGGGGGCCACTGAAGCTTTCTTT
TRBV7-8	TRBJ2-2	once	TRBD2	CASSSSSGRTGELFF	TGTGCCAGCAGCTCCTCTAGCGGGCGCACCGGGGAGCTGTTTTTT
TRBV6-1	TRBJ1-1	.	.	CATATALNTEAFF	TGTGCCACCGCGACAGCATTGAACACTGAAGCTTTCTTT
TRBV7-3	TRBJ1-1	.	TRBD1	CASSLMGTAEAFF	TGTGCCAGCAGCTTAATGGGGACAGCTGAAGCTTTCTTT
TRBV9	TRBJ2-1	.	TRBD2	CASSVGTSATNEQFF	TGTGCCAGCAGCGTAGGGACTAGCGCCACGAATGAGCAGTTCTTC
TRBV30	TRBJ2-3	.	.	CAWLGPDTQYF	TGTGCCTGGTTGGGGCCGGATACGCAGTATTTT
TRBV7-3	TRBJ2-1	.	TRBD1	CASSEQGGSYNEQFF	TGTGCCAGCAGCGAACAGGGGGGCTCCTACAATGAGCAGTTCTTC
TRBV11-2	TRBJ2-2	.	TRBD2	CASSLTSGQWNTGELFF	TGTGCCAGCAGCTTAACTAGCGGCCAATGGAACACCGGGGAGCTGTTTTTT
TRBV7-3	TRBJ2-7	.	TRBD1	CASSEGQGAYEQYF	TGTGCCAGCAGCGAAGGACAGGGGGCCTACGAGCAGTACTTC
TRBV9	TRBJ2-5	once	TRBD1	CASSVLSGTGETQYF	TGTGCCAGCAGCGTTCTTTCCGGGACAGGAGAGACCCAGTACTTC
TRBV5-6	TRBJ2-1	few	.	CASSRRENSYNEQFF	TGTGCCAGCAGCCGACGGGAGAACTCCTACAATGAGCAGTTCTTC
TRBV6-4	TRBJ2-3	many	.	CASSPGHTETDTQYF	TGTGCCAGCAGCCCGGGACACACCGAAACAGATACGCAGTATTTT